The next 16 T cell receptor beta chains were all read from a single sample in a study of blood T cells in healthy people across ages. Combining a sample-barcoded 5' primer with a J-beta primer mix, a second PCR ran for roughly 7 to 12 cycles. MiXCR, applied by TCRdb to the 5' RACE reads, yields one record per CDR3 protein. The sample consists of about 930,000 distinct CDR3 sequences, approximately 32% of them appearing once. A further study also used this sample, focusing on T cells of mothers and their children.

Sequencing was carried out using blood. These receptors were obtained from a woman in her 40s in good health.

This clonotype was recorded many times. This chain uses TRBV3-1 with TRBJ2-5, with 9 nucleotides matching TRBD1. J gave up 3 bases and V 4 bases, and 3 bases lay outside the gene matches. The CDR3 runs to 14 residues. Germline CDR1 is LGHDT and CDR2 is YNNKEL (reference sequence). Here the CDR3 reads CASSPRTGEETQYF. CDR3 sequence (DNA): TGTGCCAGCAGCCCGCGGACAGGGGAAGAGACCCAGTACTTC.

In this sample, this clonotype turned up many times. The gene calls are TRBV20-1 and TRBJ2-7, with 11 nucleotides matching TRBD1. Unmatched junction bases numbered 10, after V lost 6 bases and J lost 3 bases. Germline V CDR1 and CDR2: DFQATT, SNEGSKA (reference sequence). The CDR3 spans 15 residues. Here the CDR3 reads CSAPSAGTGGYEQYF. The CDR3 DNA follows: TGCAGTGCCCCGAGCGCCGGGACAGGGGGCTACGAGCAGTACTTC.

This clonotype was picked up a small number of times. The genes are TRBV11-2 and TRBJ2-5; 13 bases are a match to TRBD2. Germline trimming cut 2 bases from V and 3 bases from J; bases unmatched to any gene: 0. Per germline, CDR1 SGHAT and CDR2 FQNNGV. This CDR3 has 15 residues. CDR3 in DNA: TGTGCCAGCAGCTTAACTAGCGGGGGGGAAGAGACCCAGTACTTC. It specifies CASSLTSGGEETQYF.

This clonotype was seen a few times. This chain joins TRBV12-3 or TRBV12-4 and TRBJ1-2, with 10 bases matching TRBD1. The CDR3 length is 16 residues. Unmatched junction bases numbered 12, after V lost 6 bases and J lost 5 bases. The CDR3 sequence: CASRPTAGQGRYGYTF. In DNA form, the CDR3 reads TGTGCCAGCAGGCCTACAGCGGGACAGGGGCGTTATGGCTACACCTTC.

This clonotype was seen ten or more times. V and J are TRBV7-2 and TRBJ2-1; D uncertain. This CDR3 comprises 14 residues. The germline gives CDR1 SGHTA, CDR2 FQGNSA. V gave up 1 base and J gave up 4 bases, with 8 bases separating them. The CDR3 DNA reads TGTGCCAGCAGCTTAGTTCAAGGATACAATGAGCAGTTCTTC. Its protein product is CASSLVQGYNEQFF.

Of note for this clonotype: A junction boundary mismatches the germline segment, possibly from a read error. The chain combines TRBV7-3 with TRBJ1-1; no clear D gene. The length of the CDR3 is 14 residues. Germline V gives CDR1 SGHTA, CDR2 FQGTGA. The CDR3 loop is CAGSLNSYDGEAFF. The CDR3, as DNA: TGTGCCGGCAGCTTAAACAGCTATGACGGTGAAGCTTTCTTT.

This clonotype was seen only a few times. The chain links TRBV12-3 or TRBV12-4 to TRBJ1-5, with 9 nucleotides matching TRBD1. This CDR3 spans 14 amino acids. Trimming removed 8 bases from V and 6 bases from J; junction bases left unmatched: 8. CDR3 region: CASGTGGSGQPQHF. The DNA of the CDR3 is TGTGCCAGCGGCACAGGGGGCTCAGGTCAGCCCCAGCATTTT.

CDR3 bases: TGTGCCAGCAGCTTTGGCAGGGCTGGGGCCAACGTCCTGACTTTC. The encoded protein is CASSFGRAGANVLTF. The chain is built from TRBV7-2 and TRBJ2-6, with a possible D match to TRBD1 (5 bases). The CDR3 sequence is 15 residues long. The V end was cut by 3 bases, the J end by 2 bases, with 8 bases between. Germline CDR1 and CDR2: SGHTA and FQGNSA.

The CDR3 coding sequence is TGTGCCAGCAGCTCGCCTACTAGGGAGAAGACCCAGTACTTC. This encodes CASSSPTREKTQYF. The rearrangement links TRBV7-2 to TRBJ2-5, with D possibly matching TRBD2 (5 bases). V lost 4 bases, J lost 6 bases, and 15 bases lay in between. The germline V gene has CDR1 SGHTA and CDR2 FQGNSA. The CDR3 extends over 14 amino acids.

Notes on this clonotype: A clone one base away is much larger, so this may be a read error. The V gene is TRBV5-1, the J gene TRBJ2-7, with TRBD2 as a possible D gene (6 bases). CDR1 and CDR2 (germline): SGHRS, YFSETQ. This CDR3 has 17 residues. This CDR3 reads CASNLVFGSESSYEQYF. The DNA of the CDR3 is TGCGCCAGCAACTTGGTCTTCGGGAGTGAGAGCTCCTACGAGCAGTACTTC.

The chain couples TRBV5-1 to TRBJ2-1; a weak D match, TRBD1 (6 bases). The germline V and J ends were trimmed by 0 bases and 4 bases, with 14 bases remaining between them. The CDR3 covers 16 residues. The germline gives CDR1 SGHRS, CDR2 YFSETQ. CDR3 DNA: TGCGCCAGCAGCTTGGGAACAGGGAAATTATACAATGAGCAGTTCTTC. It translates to CASSLGTGKLYNEQFF.

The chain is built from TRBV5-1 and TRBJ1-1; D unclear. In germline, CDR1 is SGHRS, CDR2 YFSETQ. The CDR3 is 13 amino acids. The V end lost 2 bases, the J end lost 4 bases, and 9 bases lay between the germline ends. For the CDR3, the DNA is TGCGCCAGCAGCTTCTCTCCTTCCACTGAAGCTTTCTTT. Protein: CASSFSPSTEAFF.

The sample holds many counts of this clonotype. CDR3: CASSLTWDRGLSPLHF. CDR3 nucleotide sequence: TGTGCCAGCAGCTTAACCTGGGACAGGGGCTTGTCACCCCTCCACTTT. The chain links TRBV7-2 to TRBJ1-6, with 10 bases identical to TRBD1. J gave up 10 bases and V 2 bases, and 8 bases lay outside the gene matches. Germline loops: CDR1 SGHTA, CDR2 FQGNSA. The CDR3 length is 16 residues.

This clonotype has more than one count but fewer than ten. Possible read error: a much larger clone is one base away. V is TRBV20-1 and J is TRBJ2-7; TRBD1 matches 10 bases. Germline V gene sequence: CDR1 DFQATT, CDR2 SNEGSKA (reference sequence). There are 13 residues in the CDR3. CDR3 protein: CSAGDRGRYEQYF. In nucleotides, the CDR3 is TGCAGTGCTGGAGACAGGGGGCGATACGAGCAGTACTTC.

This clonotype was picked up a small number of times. CDR3 DNA sequence: TGCGCCAGCAGCCAAATATTACAGGGCTCCTACGAGCAGTACTTC. Its protein is CASSQILQGSYEQYF. The rearrangement uses TRBV4-1 and TRBJ2-7, with a possible D match to TRBD1 (6 bases). The CDR3 is 15 residues long. Trimming took off 2 bases at V and 0 bases at J, with 11 bases between the two ends. Germline CDR1 MGHRA, CDR2 YSYEKL.

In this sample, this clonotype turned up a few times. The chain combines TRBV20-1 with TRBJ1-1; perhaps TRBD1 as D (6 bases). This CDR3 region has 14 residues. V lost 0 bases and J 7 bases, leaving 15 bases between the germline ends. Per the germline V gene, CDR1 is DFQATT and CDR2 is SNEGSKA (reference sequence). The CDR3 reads CSARDRQVQLEAFF. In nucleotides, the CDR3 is TGCAGTGCTAGAGATAGACAGGTTCAACTTGAAGCTTTCTTT.